The sequence of this TCR beta chain was determined in a study of regulatory T cells in long-lasting Graves disease. iRepertoire HTBI primers and Arm-PCR of CDR3 regions built TCR beta libraries. TCRdb itself ran the multiplex PCR reads through MiXCR, one entry per CDR3 protein. The table lists 410,000 or so distinct CDR3 sequences, approximately 15% of them singletons. Regarding time point: newly diagnosed GD, antithyroid drugs for less than 3 months. After RNA was extracted from PBMCs, the TCR library was made from it. At least ten counts were recorded for this clonotype. Deletions cut 5 bases from V and 3 bases from J, with 5 bases between. Germline V gene sequence: CDR1 MNHEY, CDR2 SVGEGT. This CDR3 has 11 residues. This sample was shared with a second study, whose subject was T cells in Graves' hyperthyroidism and ophthalmopathy.

Sample: peripheral blood mononuclear cells (PBMCs), taken at new diagnosis, from a patient treated with antithyroid drugs. The source is a woman in her thirties with Graves disease. This chain links TRBV6-2 or TRBV6-3 with TRBJ2-7; no clear D gene. The CDR3 loop reads CASSDDYEQYF. The CDR3 DNA reads TGTGCCAGCAGTGACGACTACGAGCAGTACTTC.